These 20 T cell receptor beta chains were sequenced from one sample in a study of cytomegalovirus exposure and HLA in healthy donors. The PCR contained 60 Vbeta and 13 Jbeta primers. Assay: immunoSEQ multiplex PCR; the TCRdb copy retains only in-frame clones and omits some. Counted here are roughly 140,000 clones, 79% occurring once; the ten biggest clones make up 3.5%. The sequenced material came from PBMCs. The receptors originated from a human donor in good health.

This chain links TRBV6-5 with TRBJ1-2; D ambiguous. The CDR3 is made up of 16 amino acids. Germline V gene data show CDR1 as MNHEY and CDR2 as SVGAGI. Trimming took 0 bases from V and 4 from J, leaving 15 bases between them. CDR3 nucleotides: TGTGCCAGCAGTTACTCCTGGTTTGATAGAAGCTATGGCTACACCTTC. This translates into CASSYSWFDRSYGYTF.

The rearrangement uses TRBV28 and TRBJ2-5; weak D call: TRBD1 (5 bases). This CDR3 has 14 amino acids. Germline CDR1 is MDHEN and CDR2 is SYDVKM. The V end lost 7 bases, the J end lost 5 bases, and 17 bases lay between the germline ends. The CDR3: CASTNKQGSETQYF. CDR3 bases: TGTGCCAGCACCAACAAGCAGGGATCGGAGACCCAGTACTTC. The entire variable domain, with the rest obtained from reference TRBV28 and TRBJ2-5, is as follows: DVKVTQSSRYLVKRTGEKVFLECVQDMDHENMFWYRQDPGLGLRLIYFSYDVKMKEKGDIPEGYSVSREKKERFSLILESASTNQTSMYLCASTNKQGSETQYFGPGTRLLVL.

The chain uses TRBV20-1 and TRBJ2-1, with 7 bases fitting TRBD1. The CDR3 loop spans 11 amino acids. The V segment lost 5 bases and the J segment 7 bases; nucleotides outside the gene matches: 2. Germline V gives CDR1 DFQATT, CDR2 SNEGSKA (reference sequence). CDR3 coding DNA: TGCAGTGCTGCACAGGGGAATGAGCAGTTCTTC. Amino acid sequence: CSAAQGNEQFF.

This chain links TRBV9 with TRBJ1-3; no clear D gene. Germline assignment: CDR1 SGDLS and CDR2 YYNGEE. The V end lost 4 bases, the J end lost 14 bases, and 19 bases lay between the germline ends. This CDR3 has 13 residues. CDR3 sequence: CASSSPYNPELYF. CDR3 bases: TGTGCCAGCAGCTCTCCTTATAACCCCGAGTTATATTTT.

In its sample, this clone was seen a few times. The chain has TRBV7-8 and TRBJ1-5; 12 nucleotides align to TRBD1. The V gene's germline CDR1 is SGHVS and CDR2 FQNEAQ. The J segment lost 3 bases and the V segment lost 5 bases, leaving 8 bases of the junction unmatched. The CDR3 sequence is 17 residues long. DNA of the CDR3: TGTGCCAGCAGCCTATCCGGGACAGGGGGCTACAATCAGCCCCAGCATTTT. Amino acid sequence: CASSLSGTGGYNQPQHF.

The chain has TRBV11-2 and TRBJ1-5, with 7 bases identical to TRBD1. V lost 5 bases and J lost 10; bases outside the gene matches: 11. Germline lookup yields CDR1 SGHAT and CDR2 FQNNGV. This CDR3 spans 14 amino acids. CDR3 loop: CASSPGTVGKPQHF. DNA of the CDR3: TGTGCCAGCAGCCCAGGGACAGTCGGAAAACCCCAGCATTTT. The full variable domain, its missing parts supplied by reference TRBV11-2 and TRBJ1-5, is EAGVAQSPRYKIIEKRQSVAFWCNPISGHATLYWYQQILGQGPKLLIQFQNNGVVDDSQLPKDRFSAERLKGVDSTLKIQPAKLEDSAVYLCASSPGTVGKPQHFGDGTRLSIL.

V usage is TRBV11-2 and J usage is TRBJ2-1, with 9 bases matching TRBD1. The germline V gene has CDR1 SGHAT and CDR2 FQNNGV. The CDR3 contains 15 residues. The V gene end was trimmed by 2 bases and the J gene end by 7 bases; junction bases not matched to a gene: 6. The CDR3 DNA sequence: TGTGCCAGCAGCTTATACGGGACAGGGATAAATGAGCAGTTCTTC. Translated, it gives CASSLYGTGINEQFF. Variable domain in full (rest from reference TRBV11-2 and TRBJ2-1): EAGVAQSPRYKIIEKRQSVAFWCNPISGHATLYWYQQILGQGPKLLIQFQNNGVVDDSQLPKDRFSAERLKGVDSTLKIQPAKLEDSAVYLCASSLYGTGINEQFFGPGTRLTVL.

The chain is built from TRBV6-1 and TRBJ1-2; D is perhaps TRBD1 (6 bases). The V gene lost 3 bases and the J gene lost 5 bases, with 16 bases spanning the gap. From germline, CDR1 is MNHNS and CDR2 SASEGT. There are 15 residues in the CDR3. CDR3 sequence: CASSDYTQGFYGYTF. Here the CDR3 DNA reads TGTGCCAGCAGTGATTACACCCAGGGGTTTTATGGCTACACCTTC.

This chain uses TRBV10-3 with TRBJ1-4, with a possible D match to TRBD1 (5 bases). Trimming removed 3 bases at V and 4 bases at J, with 12 bases between. This CDR3 is built from 15 residues. CDR1 and CDR2 (germline): ENHRY, SYGVKD. DNA of the CDR3: TGTGCCATCAGTGAAGGTATCGGACATAATGAAAAACTGTTTTTT. Its translation: CAISEGIGHNEKLFF.

Details on this clone: This sample includes further DNA sequences coding for the same CDR3. The chain has TRBV5-1 and TRBJ1-6; TRBD1 might be the D (6 bases). From germline, CDR1 is SGHRS and CDR2 YFSETQ. The CDR3 consists of 15 residues. The V and J ends lost 4 bases and 8 bases respectively, with 16 bases between them. CDR3 bases: TGCGCCAGCAGCCGTCTCGGGTCAGGGGATTCACCCCTCCACTTT. Its translation is CASSRLGSGDSPLHF.

As concerns this clone: The junction departs from the called germline gene at one end, perhaps through a read error. The chain carries TRBV6-1 and TRBJ1-2, with D possibly being TRBD1 (6 bases). Germline V gene lookup returns CDR1 MNHNS and CDR2 SASEGT. This CDR3 comprises 15 residues. This CDR3 reads CASSEIWDMPYGYPF. The CDR3 region has the DNA TGTGCCAGCAGTGAAATCTGGGACATGCCCTATGGCTACCCCTTC.

The chain recombines TRBV6-1 with TRBJ1-4; 8 bases align to TRBD1. Germline V gene data show CDR1 as MNHNS and CDR2 as SASEGT. This CDR3 region has 13 residues. Trimming cost V 6 bases and J 7 bases; bases outside gene matches: 4. The CDR3 DNA sequence: TGTGCCAGCAGGAGCGACAGGGGTGAAAAACTGTTTTTT. Its protein is CASRSDRGEKLFF.

The chain has TRBV11-3 and TRBJ2-5, with 13 bases fitting TRBD2. This CDR3 contains 16 residues. CDR1 is SGHNT and CDR2 is YENEEA in the germline V gene. V lost 4 bases and J lost 5; bases outside the gene matches: 7. CDR3 protein: CASSSRTSGGLETQYF. The CDR3 DNA follows: TGTGCCAGCAGCTCCCGGACTAGCGGGGGATTGGAGACCCAGTACTTC.

This clone was counted only a few times. This rearrangement joins TRBV19 to TRBJ1-1; D is perhaps TRBD1 (6 bases). Looked up from germline, CDR1 is LNHDA and CDR2 is SQIVND (reference sequence). The CDR3 consists of 16 residues. V lost 3 bases, J lost 10 bases, and 24 bases lay in between. The CDR3 DNA is TGTGCCAGTAGTATCCTTTTAATAAGGACAGATGTCGGAGCTTTCTTT. Translated, it gives CASSILLIRTDVGAFF.

The chain carries TRBV18 and TRBJ2-6, with 9 bases that match TRBD1. V dropped 4 bases and J dropped 2; count of bases not matched to a gene: 6. This CDR3 region has 17 residues. Per the germline V gene, CDR1 is KGHSH and CDR2 is LQKENI. The DNA of the CDR3 is TGTGCCAGCTCACGAGGACAGGGGACGGCTGGGGCCAACGTCCTGACTTTC. Translating it yields CASSRGQGTAGANVLTF.

CDR3 DNA sequence: TGTGCCAGCAAAGGGACAGGGAGCTACGAGCAGTACTTC. Its translation is CASKGTGSYEQYF. The rearrangement links TRBV2 to TRBJ2-7, with TRBD1 matching over 9 bases. This CDR3 has 13 amino acids. Germline lookup yields CDR1 SNHLY and CDR2 FYNNEI. J was trimmed by 3 bases and V by 7 bases; bases with no gene match: 4.

This clone was seen once. The chain links TRBV15 to TRBJ1-5; D might be TRBD1 (5 bases). This CDR3 region has 16 residues. The ends were cut back, 1 base at V and 3 bases at J, with 13 bases in the middle. Germline V gene sequence: CDR1 LNHNV, CDR2 YYDKDF (reference sequence). The CDR3 loop reads CATSRGRNRFNQPQHF. The CDR3 DNA follows: TGTGCCACCAGCAGAGGACGGAACAGGTTCAATCAGCCCCAGCATTTT.

The chain uses TRBV6-5 and TRBJ2-7, with D possibly TRBD2 on 6 matching bases. Germline V gene data show CDR1 as MNHEY and CDR2 as SVGAGI. Trimming removed 6 bases from V and 4 bases from J, with 13 bases in between. The CDR3 runs 13 residues. Here the CDR3 reads CASSLRGQYEQYF. The CDR3 DNA is TGTGCCAGCAGCTTGCGGGGCCAGTACGAGCAGTACTTC.

V and J are TRBV7-9 and TRBJ2-3, with D maybe TRBD2 (6 bases). The CDR3 length is 15 residues. CDR1 is SEHNR, CDR2 FQNEAQ, per germline (reference sequence). V lost 1 base, J lost 1 base, and 9 bases lay in between. Here the CDR3 reads CASSLVAGRTDTQYF. CDR3 DNA sequence: TGTGCCAGCAGCTTAGTCGCGGGACGCACAGATACGCAGTATTTT.

The chain combines TRBV4-3 with TRBJ2-3; a weak D match, TRBD1 (5 bases). V was pared by 0 bases and J by 5 bases, with 12 bases between. Per the germline V gene, CDR1 is LGHNA and CDR2 is YSLEER. There are 15 residues in the CDR3. CDR3 DNA: TGCGCCAGCAGCCAAGAAAGTGGGGCGGTAGATACGCAGTATTTT. It is translated as CASSQESGAVDTQYF.